Shown below are 30 T cell receptor beta chains from a single sample sequenced in a study of cytomegalovirus exposure and HLA in healthy donors. PCR amplification relied on 60 Vbeta primers (plus 13 Jbeta primers). TCRdb's table, derived via immunoSEQ multiplex PCR, lists solely in-frame clones and lacks some. This sample has 150,000 to 200,000 clones, with approximately 80% found just once. Sequenced input: PBMCs. The receptors stem from a man aged 50 or older in good health and CMV-seropositive.

The V and J genes are TRBV27 and TRBJ1-1, with unresolved D. V lost 5 bases and J lost 10, with 17 bases in between. The CDR3 is made up of 13 amino acids. Germline CDR1 reads MNHEY; CDR2 reads SMNVEV (reference sequence). CDR3: CASSPLGPAGAFF. For the CDR3, the DNA is TGTGCCAGCAGTCCTCTAGGCCCGGCGGGAGCTTTCTTT.

The chain has TRBV7-9 and TRBJ2-7, with TRBD1 matching 8 bases. Germline V gene sequence: CDR1 SEHNR, CDR2 FQNEAQ (reference sequence). This CDR3 contains 14 residues. Trimming took 4 bases from V and 3 from J; bases not matched to a gene: 5. The chain's CDR3 is CASSSQTGDYEQYV. The CDR3 coding sequence is TGTGCCAGCAGCTCCCAGACAGGGGACTACGAGCAGTACGTC.

The genes are TRBV9 and TRBJ2-5, with 9 bases matching TRBD2. The V gene end was trimmed by 0 bases and the J gene end by 4 bases; junction bases not matched to a gene: 4. This CDR3 comprises 15 residues. Germline lookup yields CDR1 SGDLS and CDR2 YYNGEE. The CDR3 protein is CASSVGRGGAETQYF. The CDR3 DNA reads as TGTGCCAGCAGCGTAGGGCGGGGGGGGGCAGAGACCCAGTACTTC.

The DNA of the CDR3 is TGTGCCAGCAGCTTAAGTCGCGAAAATGAGCAGTTCTTC. This translates into CASSLSRENEQFF. The chain couples TRBV7-2 to TRBJ2-1; D call uncertain. The CDR3 consists of 13 residues. Germline V gene data show CDR1 as SGHTA and CDR2 as FQGNSA. Trimming stripped 2 bases from V and 7 bases from J, with 9 bases between. The full variable domain, in which reference TRBV7-2 and TRBJ2-1 provide the parts outside the CDR3, is GAGVSQSPSNKVTEKGKDVELRCDPISGHTALYWYRQSLGQGLEFLIYFQGNSAPDKSGLPSDRFSAERTGGSVSTLTIQRTQQEDSAVYLCASSLSRENEQFFGPGTRLTVL.

The chain employs TRBV10-3 and TRBJ2-7, with 9 bases lining up with TRBD2. The CDR3 is 15 residues long. Trimming removed 6 bases from V and 2 bases from J; junction bases left unmatched: 8. CDR1 ENHRY and CDR2 SYGVKD come from the germline V gene. DNA for the CDR3: TGTGCCATCAGCCCCGGGCTAGCGGGAACCTACGAGCAGTACGTC. The encoded protein is CAISPGLAGTYEQYV.

The V and J genes are TRBV18 and TRBJ1-1; tentatively, D is TRBD1 (6 bases). The CDR3 runs to 13 residues. V dropped 4 bases and J dropped 3 bases, with 9 bases sitting between them. Per germline, CDR1 KGHSH and CDR2 LQKENI. The DNA for the CDR3 is TGTGCCAGCTCACAGGGGGTCGACACTGAAGCTTTCTTT. Amino acid sequence: CASSQGVDTEAFF.

The rearrangement links TRBV6-5 to TRBJ1-2; 7 positions match TRBD1. CDR1 and CDR2 from the germline V gene are MNHEY and SVGAGI. V lost 7 bases, J lost 7 bases, and 12 bases stayed unmatched. The CDR3 consists of 14 residues. The CDR3 nucleotides are TGTGCCAGCACTAGCCGGGGACAGAAAGGTGGCTACACCTTC. Protein product: CASTSRGQKGGYTF.

The genes are TRBV5-8 and TRBJ2-1; the D gene is possibly TRBD1 (6 bases). Germline V gene lookup returns CDR1 SGHTS and CDR2 YDEGEE. The CDR3 is 15 amino acids. Trimming took off 4 bases at V and 0 bases at J, with 11 bases between the two ends. The CDR3 DNA sequence: TGTGCCAGCAGCGATTCGGGACACTCCTACAATGAGCAGTTCTTC. This sequence encodes CASSDSGHSYNEQFF.

The chain couples TRBV27 to TRBJ2-2; 16 nucleotides agree with TRBD2. The CDR3 sequence is 18 residues long. V shed 5 bases, J shed 4 bases, and the junction held 7 bases outside the gene matches. From germline, CDR1 is MNHEY and CDR2 SMNVEV (reference sequence). CDR3: CASSTGLAGGPGTGELFF. The CDR3 DNA is TGTGCCAGCAGTACGGGACTAGCGGGAGGGCCGGGCACCGGGGAGCTGTTTTTT.

This clone occurred a few times. The V gene is TRBV9, the J gene TRBJ2-3; 13 bases agree with TRBD2. With V trimmed by 4 bases and J by 1 base, 9 bases remained unmatched. This CDR3 is 18 amino acids long. Germline CDR1 reads SGDLS; CDR2 reads YYNGEE. The CDR3 here is CASSPTGGLAGGTDTQYF. CDR3 coding DNA: TGTGCCAGCAGCCCAACCGGCGGACTAGCGGGAGGCACAGATACGCAGTATTTT.

The gene calls are TRBV6-1 and TRBJ2-7, with 10 bases matching TRBD1. Germline V gene data show CDR1 as MNHNS and CDR2 as SASEGT. The junction had 4 bases not matched to a gene; V was cut back by 4 bases and J by 1 base. The CDR3 has 15 residues. The CDR3 bases are TGTGCCAGCAGTGTTCGGACAGGGGGTTCCTACGAGCAGTACGTC. It translates to CASSVRTGGSYEQYV.

The V gene is TRBV11-2, the J gene TRBJ2-1, with 10 bases identical to TRBD2. Germline CDR1 reads SGHAT; CDR2 reads FQNNGV. Trimming removed 0 bases from V and 8 bases from J; junction bases left unmatched: 4. This CDR3 spans 15 amino acids. Here the CDR3 reads CASSLETLAGDEQFF. DNA for the CDR3: TGTGCCAGCAGCTTAGAAACCCTAGCGGGAGATGAGCAGTTCTTC.

The genes are TRBV6-6 and TRBJ1-1; 8 bases agree with TRBD1. V gave up 4 bases and J gave up 2 bases; unmatched junction bases: 6. Germline V gene lookup returns CDR1 MNHNY and CDR2 SVGAGI (reference sequence). The CDR3 extends over 15 amino acids. The DNA for the CDR3 is TGTGCCAGCAGTTTCCGAGGACAGGGCAACACTGAAGCTTTCTTT. Translating gives CASSFRGQGNTEAFF.

The chain couples TRBV28 to TRBJ1-1; maybe TRBD1 (6 bases). Trimming took 7 bases from V and 4 from J, leaving 22 bases between them. This CDR3 comprises 16 residues. CDR1 and CDR2 (germline): MDHEN, SYDVKM. CDR3 DNA: TGTGCCAGCAAAACATCCCAGGGGCTTGGGGTCACTGAAGCTTTCTTT. Translating gives CASKTSQGLGVTEAFF.

The rearrangement uses TRBV20-1 and TRBJ2-1; TRBD2 matches at 10 bases. The CDR3 has 10 amino acids. Trimming cost V 6 bases and J 13 bases; bases outside gene matches: 3. Germline V gene lookup returns CDR1 DFQATT and CDR2 SNEGSKA (reference sequence). The DNA of the CDR3 is TGCAGTGCCCCTAGCGGGAGACAGTTCTTC. The encoded protein is CSAPSGRQFF.

V gene TRBV6-5 combines with J gene TRBJ2-1; D unresolved. V gave up 0 bases and J gave up 5 bases, with 8 bases separating them. Germline values: CDR1 MNHEY, CDR2 SVGAGI. The CDR3 loop spans 14 amino acids. The CDR3 spells CASSYSRQNNEQFF. The CDR3 region has the DNA TGTGCCAGCAGTTACTCTCGCCAGAACAATGAGCAGTTCTTC.

This clone was observed once. The chain carries TRBV6-1 and TRBJ2-7; 7 bases agree with TRBD1. Germline lookup yields CDR1 MNHNS and CDR2 SASEGT. This CDR3 is 13 amino acids long. Unmatched junction bases numbered 6, after V lost 6 bases and J lost 4 bases. For the CDR3, the DNA is TGTGCCAGCAGAGGACAGGCCTTTTACGAGCAGTACTTC. Its protein product is CASRGQAFYEQYF.

The rearrangement uses TRBV5-1 and TRBJ1-5; D gene uncertain. V lost 4 bases, J lost 4 bases, and 15 bases lay in between. Germline lookup yields CDR1 SGHRS and CDR2 YFSETQ. This CDR3 comprises 15 residues. This CDR3 reads CASSLEEKRNQPQHF. The CDR3, as DNA: TGCGCCAGCAGCCTTGAGGAAAAGAGGAATCAGCCCCAGCATTTT.

The chain uses TRBV27 and TRBJ2-7; TRBD2 agrees at 7 bases. Germline CDR1 reads MNHEY; CDR2 reads SMNVEV (reference sequence). Trimming removed 2 bases from V and 3 bases from J; junction bases left unmatched: 10. This CDR3 spans 16 amino acids. CDR3 amino acids: CASSLREGTLFYEQYF. The DNA for the CDR3 is TGTGCCAGCAGTTTAAGGGAGGGGACCCTTTTCTACGAGCAGTACTTC.

As regards this clone: Other nucleotide sequences in the sample specify the same CDR3. This chain uses TRBV9 with TRBJ2-5, with D perhaps TRBD1 (5 bases). This CDR3 has 14 residues. V was pared by 0 bases and J by 2 bases, with 8 bases between. Per the germline V gene, CDR1 is SGDLS and CDR2 is YYNGEE. CDR3 DNA: TGTGCCAGCAGCGTAGGGGCAGGGCAAGAGACCCAGTACTTC. It is translated as CASSVGAGQETQYF. The complete variable domain, with remaining parts taken from reference TRBV9 and TRBJ2-5, reads DSGVTQTPKHLITATGQRVTLRCSPRSGDLSVYWYQQSLDQGLQFLIQYYNGEERAKGNILERFSAQQFPDLHSELNLSSLELGDSALYFCASSVGAGQETQYFGPGTRLLVL.

V is TRBV7-6 and J is TRBJ2-5, with 9 nucleotides matching TRBD2. The CDR3 extends over 20 amino acids. V shed 4 bases, J shed 1 base, and the junction held 19 bases outside the gene matches. Germline V CDR1 and CDR2: SGHVS, FNYEAQ. The CDR3 reads CASSSPAAINSGGFQETQYF. CDR3 nucleotides: TGTGCCAGCAGCTCCCCCGCCGCCATCAATAGCGGGGGATTCCAAGAGACCCAGTACTTC.

The chain joins TRBV7-9 to TRBJ2-1; 13 nucleotides line up with TRBD2. V lost 5 bases, J lost 8 bases, and 9 bases stayed unmatched. The CDR3 has 16 amino acids. CDR1 is SEHNR, CDR2 FQNEAQ, per germline (reference sequence). CDR3 nucleotides: TGTGCCAGCAGCCCATTACTAGCGGGGGGGCGGGATGAGCAGTTCTTC. Translated, it gives CASSPLLAGGRDEQFF. The variable domain in full, completed from reference TRBV7-9 and TRBJ2-1, reads DTGVSQNPRHKITKRGQNVTFRCDPISEHNRLYWYRQTLGQGPEFLTYFQNEAQLEKSRLLSDRFSAERPKGSFSTLEIQRTEQGDSAMYLCASSPLLAGGRDEQFFGPGTRLTVL.

The chain is built from TRBV9 and TRBJ2-6; D is uncertain. Trimming stripped 4 bases from V and 1 base from J, with 9 bases between. The CDR3 covers 15 residues. Germline V gives CDR1 SGDLS, CDR2 YYNGEE. DNA for the CDR3: TGTGCCAGCAGCTCTCGGTTTTCTGGGGCCAACGTCCTGACTTTC. The encoded protein is CASSSRFSGANVLTF.

The CDR3 region is CALGPGTSGFMLTYEQYV. CDR3 DNA: TGTGCCTTAGGCCCCGGGACTAGCGGATTTATGCTTACCTACGAGCAGTACGTC. V usage is TRBV10-3 and J usage is TRBJ2-7; 11 positions agree with TRBD2. This CDR3 is 18 amino acids long. Trimming cost V 11 bases and J 2 bases; bases outside gene matches: 20. Germline CDR1 reads ENHRY; CDR2 reads SYGVKD.

The chain recombines TRBV5-6 with TRBJ1-5; perhaps TRBD1 as D (6 bases). The CDR3 length is 14 residues. Trimming stripped 4 bases from V and 2 bases from J, with 10 bases between. The germline gives CDR1 SGHDT, CDR2 YYEEEE. CDR3 bases: TGTGCCAGCAGCGGAGGACAGCGCAATCAGCCCCAGCATTTT. It specifies CASSGGQRNQPQHF.

V gene TRBV6-4 combines with J gene TRBJ1-1, with 7 bases fitting TRBD1. The germline gives CDR1 MRHNA, CDR2 SNTAGT. V lost 5 bases, J lost 1 base, and 7 bases stayed unmatched. The CDR3 has 15 residues. The DNA for the CDR3 is TGTGCCAGCAGTCGATCCGGGACAGCGAACACTGAAGCTTTCTTT. Translated, it gives CASSRSGTANTEAFF.

This clone has just one count. V gene TRBV11-2 combines with J gene TRBJ2-3, with TRBD2 matching over 9 bases. V lost 1 base, J lost 6 bases, and 2 bases stayed unmatched. This CDR3 comprises 14 residues. CDR1 and CDR2 (germline): SGHAT, FQNNGV. CDR3 loop: CASSLGSGSDTQYF. As DNA, the CDR3 is TGTGCCAGCAGCTTAGGTAGCGGGAGTGATACGCAGTATTTT.

The V and J genes are TRBV25-1 and TRBJ1-6; D is ambiguous. This CDR3 comprises 14 residues. V dropped 3 bases and J dropped 8 bases, with 11 bases sitting between them. Looked up from germline, CDR1 is MGHDK and CDR2 is SYGVNS. The CDR3 reads CASSDGRRDSPLHF. The CDR3 DNA is TGTGCCAGCAGTGACGGACGGAGGGATTCACCCCTCCACTTT.

The chain has TRBV4-1 and TRBJ2-7; D might be TRBD2 (5 bases). The CDR3 loop spans 16 amino acids. Deletions cut 3 bases from V and 2 bases from J, with 17 bases between. Germline CDR1 is MGHRA and CDR2 is YSYEKL. The CDR3 protein is CASSQVLAIPTYEQYF. Written as DNA, the CDR3 is TGCGCCAGCAGCCAGGTCCTAGCTATCCCTACCTACGAGCAGTACTTC.

This rearrangement joins TRBV27 to TRBJ2-2; 11 nucleotides align to TRBD2. Germline V gives CDR1 MNHEY, CDR2 SMNVEV (reference sequence). The length of the CDR3 is 15 residues. V was pared by 2 bases and J by 6 bases, with 2 bases of the junction left unmatched. The CDR3 bases are TGTGCCAGCAGTTTACTAGCGGGGGGACCCGGGGAGCTGTTTTTT. This codes for CASSLLAGGPGELFF.